The clone carrying this T cell receptor (beta chain) has at least ten counts. V lost 0 bases to trimming and J lost 8 bases; unmatched junction nucleotides: 10. The CDR3 loop spans 17 amino acids. Germline values: CDR1 WNHNN, CDR2 SYGVQD (reference sequence). TCR beta CDR3 region amplification was performed from RNA transcripts. HTBI primers were the set used in a first-round RT-PCR of the TCR CDR3. TCRdb reanalysed the multiplex PCR reads using MiXCR and keeps one entry per CDR3 protein. The table has hundreds of thousands of distinct CDR3 sequences, 13% to 15% seen once; the top ten hold roughly 14%. The data derive from a study of T cells in Graves' hyperthyroidism and ophthalmopathy.

The TCR originated in a woman aged 40-49 years with Graves' hyperthyroidism. V and J are TRBV10-1 and TRBJ2-1; the match to TRBD2 covers 10 bases. Sequences were obtained from blood. The CDR3 region is CASSESNLAGGMDEQFF. The CDR3 bases are TGCGCCAGCAGTGAGTCGAATTTAGCGGGAGGCATGGATGAGCAGTTCTTC.